This entry lists 6 T cell receptor beta chains sequenced from one sample in a study of T cells expressing NK-cell markers. Reanalyzing the 5' RACE reads, TCRdb keeps one entry per CDR3 protein, without DNA. The sample includes about 380,000 distinct CDR3 sequences. The specimen sequenced was blood T cells: a sorted CD56 or NKG2C T cell subset, CD4+ or CD8+ T cells, or bulk PBMC T cells (not recorded which). The source is a man aged 18-69 years in good health.

The chain combines TRBV7-2 with TRBJ1-6. From germline, CDR1 is SGHTA and CDR2 FQGNSA. The CDR3 loop spans 14 amino acids. CDR3: CAIRVGGYNSPLHF.

The CDR3 is CASSSVAGGSTDTQYF. The chain is built from TRBV9 and TRBJ2-3; TCRdb outputs TRBD2, but without DNA this stays unchecked. Per the germline V gene, CDR1 is SGDLS and CDR2 is YYNGEE. This CDR3 has 16 amino acids.

The V and J genes are TRBV29-1 and TRBJ1-2. Germline CDR1 reads SQVTM; CDR2 reads ANQGSEA. The CDR3 has 15 residues. CDR3 amino acids: CSVEDPTARYQGYTF.

The chain recombines TRBV7-9 with TRBJ1-2; with no DNA, the TCRdb D assignment of TRBD1 cannot be verified. CDR1 and CDR2 from the germline V gene are SEHNR and FQNEAQ (reference sequence). CDR3 length: 14 amino acids. The CDR3 sequence is CASSLGQGVYGYTF.

The chain combines TRBV18 with TRBJ2-5; the TCRdb call, TRBD2, lacks DNA for checking. Per germline, CDR1 KGHSH and CDR2 LQKENI. The length of the CDR3 is 17 residues. The CDR3 sequence is CASSPRTSASRVETQYF.

This chain's CDR3 is CASSPNRVLFF. The rearrangement links TRBV12-3 or TRBV12-4 to TRBJ2-2. The CDR3 has 11 residues.